The 13 T cell receptor beta chains below all came from one sample that was sequenced in a study of blood T cell repertoires in COVID-19. Method: immunoSEQ multiplex PCR; TCRdb's copy keeps in-frame clones and lacks some. The sample holds around 220,000 clones; approximately 86% are singletons and the top ten take roughly 15%. Material for sequencing was PBMCs or T cells enriched from blood (not recorded which). These receptor sequences come from a woman between 45 and 65 years old with acute COVID-19.

This clone is a singleton in its sample. CDR3 region: CASSPWGEGRYQPQHF. CDR3 nucleotide sequence: TGTGCCAGCAGTCCCTGGGGGGAGGGTAGGTATCAGCCCCAGCATTTT. V usage is TRBV28 and J usage is TRBJ1-5, with a weak D call TRBD1 (5 bases). The CDR3 is 16 amino acids. Germline CDR1 and CDR2: MDHEN and SYDVKM. V was pared by 5 bases and J by 5 bases, with 19 bases between.

The rearrangement uses TRBV28 and TRBJ1-2, with TRBD1 as a possible D gene (5 bases). CDR1 and CDR2 from the germline V gene are MDHEN and SYDVKM. This CDR3 region has 15 residues. The V gene lost 5 bases and the J gene lost 1 base, with 14 bases spanning the gap. The CDR3 DNA reads as TGTGCCAGCAGTCCCACAGGTACCCTTAACTATGGCTACACCTTC. Its translation: CASSPTGTLNYGYTF.

This clone was detected only once. The chain combines TRBV3-1 (or the pseudogene TRBV3-2) with TRBJ2-1; D gene uncertain. The CDR3 is 14 amino acids. Germline values: CDR1 LGHDT, CDR2 YNNKEL (reference sequence). V lost 1 base, J lost 4 bases, and 8 bases lay in between. The CDR3 bases are TGTGCCAGCAGCCAAGCCTTCCTTTACAATGAGCAGTTCTTC. Protein product: CASSQAFLYNEQFF.

The rearrangement joins TRBV15 to TRBJ1-3, with a tentative D call TRBD1 (5 bases). Germline V gene lookup returns CDR1 LNHNV and CDR2 YYDKDF (reference sequence). There are 16 residues in the CDR3. The V gene lost 0 bases and the J gene lost 0 bases, with 9 bases spanning the gap. DNA of the CDR3: TGTGCCACCAGCAGAGACCCCCAGGGCTCTGGAAACACCATATATTTT. This gives the protein CATSRDPQGSGNTIYF.

The chain recombines TRBV4-1 with TRBJ2-7, with TRBD2 matching 9 bases. The CDR3 totals 18 residues. Unmatched junction bases numbered 9, after V lost 0 bases and J lost 0 bases. Germline V gene sequence: CDR1 MGHRA, CDR2 YSYEKL. DNA of the CDR3: TGCGCCAGCAGCCAAGATACAGCGGGAGGCCGGAGCTCCTACGAGCAGTACTTC. Amino acid sequence: CASSQDTAGGRSSYEQYF.

The rearrangement uses TRBV7-9 and TRBJ2-5; D might be TRBD1 (6 bases). Germline V gene data show CDR1 as SEHNR and CDR2 as FQNEAQ (reference sequence). This CDR3 is built from 16 residues. The V end was cut by 5 bases, the J end by 2 bases, with 18 bases between. DNA for the CDR3: TGTGCCAGCAGCCCACCGGGACACAGATCACAAGAGACCCAGTACTTC. As protein: CASSPPGHRSQETQYF.

This clone was seen a handful of times. The chain links TRBV28 to TRBJ1-4; D perhaps matches TRBD1 (5 bases). V gave up 4 bases and J gave up 4 bases, with 10 bases separating them. Germline CDR1 is MDHEN and CDR2 is SYDVKM. CDR3 size: 14 residues. CDR3 residues: CASSWGSSNEKLFF. The CDR3 coding sequence is TGTGCCAGCAGTTGGGGCAGCAGTAATGAAAAACTGTTTTTT. Based on the CDR3 plus reference TRBV28 and TRBJ1-4, the full variable domain is DVKVTQSSRYLVKRTGEKVFLECVQDMDHENMFWYRQDPGLGLRLIYFSYDVKMKEKGDIPEGYSVSREKKERFSLILESASTNQTSMYLCASSWGSSNEKLFFGSGTQLSVL.

The V call is TRBV5-5, the J call TRBJ1-2, with D unresolved. V lost 4 bases and J lost 0, with 10 bases in between. CDR1 SGHKS and CDR2 YYEKEE come from the germline V gene (reference sequence). The CDR3 runs to 14 residues. CDR3 DNA: TGTGCCAGCAGCCTGAGCCAGGCTAACTATGGCTACACCTTC. It encodes CASSLSQANYGYTF.

This rearrangement joins TRBV5-1 to TRBJ1-2; D is undetermined. Trimming shortened V by 4 bases and J by 4 bases, and 11 bases separated the two germline ends. The length of the CDR3 is 13 residues. Germline CDR1 reads SGHRS; CDR2 reads YFSETQ. The CDR3 DNA is TGCGCCAGCAGCATGGCTCCGGGCTATGGCTACACCTTC. Protein: CASSMAPGYGYTF.

CDR3 in DNA: TGTGCCAGCAGCTTCCGGACAGGGTTGTATTTT. Its protein is CASSFRTGLYF. The rearrangement uses TRBV27 and TRBJ2-3, with TRBD1 matching over 8 bases. Germline V gene sequence: CDR1 MNHEY, CDR2 SMNVEV (reference sequence). V lost 6 bases, J lost 14 bases, and 7 bases stayed unmatched. The CDR3 runs to 11 residues.

The chain recombines TRBV18 with TRBJ1-1; 11 nucleotides line up with TRBD1. Germline trimming cut 3 bases from V and 0 bases from J; bases unmatched to any gene: 12. This CDR3 spans 19 amino acids. The germline V gene has CDR1 KGHSH and CDR2 LQKENI. CDR3 nucleotides: TGTGCCAGCTCACCGCCGACCGGACAGGGGGCTTACATGAACACTGAAGCTTTCTTT. Encoded protein: CASSPPTGQGAYMNTEAFF.

The CDR3, as DNA: TGTGCCAGCAGTCTAGCGGTCAATGAGCAGTTCTTC. It translates to CASSLAVNEQFF. V gene TRBV6-5 combines with J gene TRBJ2-1; 7 nucleotides agree with TRBD2. Germline assignment: CDR1 MNHEY and CDR2 SVGAGI. V lost 5 bases and J lost 6; bases outside the gene matches: 1. The length of the CDR3 is 12 residues.

The chain joins TRBV14 to TRBJ2-2, with a possible D match to TRBD2 (5 bases). In germline, CDR1 is SGHDN, CDR2 FVKESK. The CDR3 runs 16 residues. Trimming shortened V by 1 base and J by 7 bases, and 16 bases separated the two germline ends. In DNA, the CDR3 is TGTGCCAGCAGCCAAGCCCCTCCAGCGGCAGGCGGGGAGCTGTTTTTT. Translating gives CASSQAPPAAGGELFF.